Listed below are T cell receptor beta chains from one sample, sequenced in a study of blood T cell repertoires in COVID-19. Sequencing used immunoSEQ multiplex PCR; TCRdb keeps in-frame clones, though not all of them. Of 150,000 or so clones listed, about 84% are singletons. Source material: peripheral blood. These receptors all come from a man in his 60s with active or convalescent COVID-19. The CDR3 runs from the conserved cysteine through the conserved F or W. D genes are given only for firm matches. Not all rows give a size; the values are once, few, many and, for expanded clones, a class.

>TRBJ2-3|TRBD2|-|TRBV11-3
TGTGCCAGCAGCTTTGGACTAGCGGGAGGAGATACGCAGTATTTT
CASSFGLAGGDTQYF
>TRBJ2-1|TRBD2|-|TRBV19
TGTGCCAGTAGTTCCAGGGGTGGACTAGCGGGAAGTAATGAGCAGTTCTTC
CASSSRGGLAGSNEQFF
>TRBJ1-5|-|-|TRBV28
TGTGCCAGCAGTTTGAGGCAACGAGGGAATCAGCCCCAGCATTTT
CASSLRQRGNQPQHF
>TRBJ2-5|TRBD1|-|TRBV5-1
TGCGCCAGCAGCTTGGAAGGGGGCCTCCAACAAGAGACCCAGTACTTC
CASSLEGGLQQETQYF
>TRBJ1-5|-|once|TRBV6-5
TGTGCCAGCAGTTACTCCCCTTGGCGGGGCAATCAGCCCCAGCATTTT
CASSYSPWRGNQPQHF
>TRBJ2-2|-|once|TRBV24-1
TGTGCCAAATTTTGGGGCTCCGGGGAGCTGTTTTTT
CAKFWGSGELFF
>TRBJ2-3|TRBD1|-|TRBV7-2
TGTGCCAGCAGCTTGGGGACAGGTTACGGCTCCGATACGCAGTATTTT
CASSLGTGYGSDTQYF
>TRBJ2-5|-|few|TRBV29-1
TGCAGCGCCATCACCCCAGGGTTAGAGACCCAGTACTTC
CSAITPGLETQYF
>TRBJ1-5|TRBD1|-|TRBV18
TGTGCCAGCTCGCCACCGGACAGGGGGGTTCACCAGCCCCAGCATTTT
CASSPPDRGVHQPQHF
>TRBJ1-5|-|once|TRBV19
TGTGCCAGTAGTGATCGTCAACAGGCAGTCGATCAGCCCCAGCATTTT
CASSDRQQAVDQPQHF
>TRBJ1-1|TRBD1|-|TRBV5-1
TGCGCCAGCAGCTTAGACAGGGGCTACACTGAAGCTTTCTTT
CASSLDRGYTEAFF
>TRBJ2-3|TRBD2|-|TRBV6-5
TGTGCCAGCAGTTCCCCGGGTAGCGGGAGGTATACGCAGTATTTT
CASSSPGSGRYTQYF
>TRBJ2-3|TRBD2|-|TRBV9
TGTGCCAGCGGGCCCTCAGCGGGAGTCACAGATACGCAGTATTTT
CASGPSAGVTDTQYF
>TRBJ1-1|-|-|TRBV6-1
TGTGCCAGCAGTGAGACACACCTGAACACTGAAGCTTTCTTT
CASSETHLNTEAFF
>TRBJ2-4|TRBD1|-|TRBV11-2
TGTGCCAGCAGCTTAGGGTTGGAAGGACAGGGGCTAGCCAAAAACATTCAGTACTTC
CASSLGLEGQGLAKNIQYF
>TRBJ2-4|-|-|TRBV3-1/TRBV3-2
TGTGCCAGCAGCCAAGTGGCTAGCTACGAAAACATTCAGTACTTC
CASSQVASYENIQYF
>TRBJ1-1|TRBD1|-|TRBV5-4
TGTGCCAGCAGCTTGACAGGGGGGGCGGAAGCTTTCTTT
CASSLTGGAEAFF
>TRBJ2-5|TRBD2|-|TRBV24-1
TGTGCCACCAGTGACTCCGGACTAGCGGGAGGGCTGAGTGGGGAGACCCAGTACTTC
CATSDSGLAGGLSGETQYF
>TRBJ1-1|TRBD1|-|TRBV6-2/TRBV6-3
TGTGCCAGCAGTAAGGACAGGCCGAACACTGAAGCTTTCTTT
CASSKDRPNTEAFF
>TRBJ1-4|-|-|TRBV25-1
TGTGCCAGCAGTGAATTGGGGGGGTCTCCTTCTTTT
CASSELGGSPSF
>TRBJ1-5|TRBD1|-|TRBV6-2/TRBV6-3
TGTGCCAGCAGTTACGGACAGGCGGGTTTGAGCAATCAGCCCCAGCATTTT
CASSYGQAGLSNQPQHF
>TRBJ2-7|-|-|TRBV19
TGTGCCAGTAGTCGGGGGTCATACGAGCAGTACTTC
CASSRGSYEQYF
>TRBJ2-1|TRBD1|-|TRBV11-2
TGTGCCAGCAGCTTAAGAGGGGGTACAGGGGTCAATGAGCAGTTCTTC
CASSLRGGTGVNEQFF
>TRBJ1-5|-|-|TRBV7-2
TGTGCCAGCAGCTTAGTCACCGGTCAGCCCCAGCATTTT
CASSLVTGQPQHF
>TRBJ1-1|TRBD1|-|TRBV5-1
TGCGCCAGCAGCTTGGGACAGGGGGTCATGAACACTGAAGCTTTCTTT
CASSLGQGVMNTEAFF
>TRBJ2-5|-|-|TRBV6-1
TGTGCCAGCAGTGAGTCTGTCCAAGAGACCCAGTACTTC
CASSESVQETQYF
>TRBJ2-7|TRBD2|-|TRBV24-1
TGTGCCACCAGTGCCAGCGGGAGGTACGAGCAGTACTTC
CATSASGRYEQYF
>TRBJ2-7|TRBD2|-|TRBV7-6
TGTGCCAGCAGCTTGGGACTAGCGGGCAACTCCTACGAGCAGTACTTC
CASSLGLAGNSYEQYF
>TRBJ1-2|-|-|TRBV5-1
TGCGCCAGCAGCTTGGAGGGGGTAAGATACACCTTC
CASSLEGVRYTF
>TRBJ1-2|-|-|TRBV11-2
TGTGCCAGCAGCCCAAACAGGGACGGCTACACCTTC
CASSPNRDGYTF
>TRBJ2-1|TRBD2|-|TRBV6-5
TGTGCCAGCAGTTATGGGACTAGCGGGAGCGATGAGCAGTTCTTC
CASSYGTSGSDEQFF
>TRBJ1-1|-|-|TRBV27
TGTGCCAGCAGTAGGGAGTCGTACACTGAAGCTTTCTTT
CASSRESYTEAFF
>TRBJ2-1|TRBD2|once|TRBV30
TGTGCCTTGGGACTAGCGGTAATGGGTGAGCAGTTCTTC
CALGLAVMGEQFF
>TRBJ2-5|-|-|TRBV7-9
TGTGCCAGCAGCGACCGGGTGACCCAAGAGACCCAGTACTTC
CASSDRVTQETQYF
>TRBJ2-7|-|-|TRBV21-1
TGTGCCAGCAGCTCCCCGCTCCGGGACAAAAACGAGCAGTACTTC
CASSSPLRDKNEQYF
>TRBJ1-5|TRBD1|once|TRBV6-2/TRBV6-3
TGTGCCAGCAGTTGGACAGGGGCAGGCCAGCCCCAGCATTTT
CASSWTGAGQPQHF
>TRBJ2-3|TRBD2|-|TRBV13
TGTGCCAGCAGAGGCAATTTAGCGGGAGGTTTAGATACGCAGTATTTT
CASRGNLAGGLDTQYF
>TRBJ1-2|-|-|TRBV4-2
TGTGCCAGCAGCCCCGAACGGGGGGAGGGGCTTGGCTACACCTTC
CASSPERGEGLGYTF
>TRBJ2-3|-|once|TRBV6-1
TGTGCCAGCAGTGACCCCAACACAGATACGCAGTATTTT
CASSDPNTDTQYF
>TRBJ2-1|TRBD1|-|TRBV5-1
TGCGCCAGCAGCTTTCCCTCTAGGGGGCGCGGCAATGAGCAGTTCTTC
CASSFPSRGRGNEQFF
>TRBJ2-2|TRBD1|once|TRBV19
TGTGCCAGTAGCTGGGACAGGGGCACCGGGGAGCTGTTTTTT
CASSWDRGTGELFF
>TRBJ1-5|-|-|TRBV12-3/TRBV12-4
TGTGCCAGCGGACCGCGGGATCAGCCCCAGCATTTT
CASGPRDQPQHF
>TRBJ1-1|TRBD1|once|TRBV5-1
TGCGCCAGCAGCTCCGGGACAGGTGGCAACACTGAAGCTTTCTTT
CASSSGTGGNTEAFF
>TRBJ2-5|-|-|TRBV9
TGTGCCAGCAGCGTCGGCCCCGAGGCGACCCAGTACTTC
CASSVGPEATQYF
>TRBJ2-7|-|-|TRBV18
TGTGCCAGCTCACCGTCACAGGGCTACGAGCAGTACTTC
CASSPSQGYEQYF
>TRBJ2-3|TRBD2|-|TRBV2
TGTGCCGAGCGGGTAGCGGGCCCCACAGATACGCAGTATTTT
CAERVAGPTDTQYF
>TRBJ2-3|TRBD2|few|TRBV9
TGTGCCAGCAGCGCCGGACTAGCCCTAGATACGCAGTATTTT
CASSAGLALDTQYF
>TRBJ1-2|TRBD1|-|TRBV11-1
TGTGCCAGCAGCCTCGGACAGGGACTGACTAACTATGGCTACACCTTC
CASSLGQGLTNYGYTF
>TRBJ2-6|-|-|TRBV27
TGTGCCAGCAGTTTATCCCCGGTATTCTCTGGGGCCAACGTCCTGACTTTC
CASSLSPVFSGANVLTF
>TRBJ1-1|-|-|TRBV9
TGTGCCAGCAGCGTAGAACCTGCGGACACTGAAGCTTTCTTT
CASSVEPADTEAFF
>TRBJ2-3|TRBD2|-|TRBV11-3
TGTGCCAGCATCGGGGGGGTACCAGATACGCAGTATTTT
CASIGGVPDTQYF
>TRBJ1-2|-|-|TRBV29-1
TGCAGCGTTGGCCCGGAGGGGAGCTATGGCTACACCTTC
CSVGPEGSYGYTF
>TRBJ2-7|-|-|TRBV28
TGTGCCAGCGGCGGGGGCGCAAGGCTCTACGAGCAGTACTTC
CASGGGARLYEQYF
>TRBJ2-3|-|-|TRBV21-1
TGTGCCAGCAGCCAGGGGGTCGGAGATACGCAGTATTTT
CASSQGVGDTQYF